The T cell receptor (beta chain) described here comes from a study of cytomegalovirus exposure and HLA in healthy donors. With 60 Vbeta and 13 Jbeta primers, the PCR was carried out. Profiled with immunoSEQ multiplex PCR; TCRdb holds only in-frame clones, not every one. The data show roughly 200,000 clones, 79% seen once. All the people who gave samples were healthy bone marrow donors. The study, taken as a whole, reports: Presence/absence analyses rested on an assumption that sequencing depth was roughly uniform across donors. The study listed some 160 cytomegalovirus-associated TCR beta chains.

This CDR3 is 15 amino acids long. V was pared by 0 bases and J by 8 bases, with 17 bases between. Germline-derived CDR1 and CDR2 are SGDLS and YYNGEE. Notes on this clone: Its matching antigen is unknown.

The rearrangement links TRBV9 to TRBJ1-2; weak D call: TRBD1 (5 bases). This clonotype originated in a woman under 40 in good health and CMV-seropositive. The specimen was PBMCs. The CDR3 bases are TGTGCCAGCAGCGTAGGCCCCCCGGGGGGTTTGGGCTACACCTTC. Translated, it gives CASSVGPPGGLGYTF. Full variable domain (outside the CDR3, taken from reference TRBV9 and TRBJ1-2): DSGVTQTPKHLITATGQRVTLRCSPRSGDLSVYWYQQSLDQGLQFLIQYYNGEERAKGNILERFSAQQFPDLHSELNLSSLELGDSALYFCASSVGPPGGLGYTFGSGTRLTVV.